This T cell receptor beta chain was profiled in a study of OX40 agonist ivuxolimab in advanced cancers. TCRdb's table, derived via immunoSEQ multiplex PCR, lists solely in-frame clones and lacks some. The table has 9,000 to 13,000 clones, about 85% seen once. A single count supports this clone. CDR3 length: 12 amino acids. Germline CDR1 reads SGHRS; CDR2 reads YFSETQ. V lost 0 bases, J lost 6 bases, and 7 bases lay in between. The specimen was CD4+ or CD8+ T cells sorted from blood, collected in a trial of the OX40 agonist ivuxolimab. This TCR was recovered from an adult with an advanced solid tumor such as melanoma, head and neck, liver or kidney cancer. The chain employs TRBV5-1 and TRBJ2-7, with D possibly matching TRBD2 (6 bases). CDR3 sequence: CASSLVGGEQYF. As DNA, the CDR3 is TGCGCCAGCAGCTTGGTGGGGGGCGAGCAGTACTTC.